The 9 T cell receptor beta chains below all came from one sample that was sequenced in a study of Ad26.COV2.S vaccination and SARS-CoV-2 variants. The assay was immunoSEQ multiplex PCR, and TCRdb's table has in-frame clones only and misses some. The profile covers 45,000 or so clones, with roughly four fifths appearing a single time and approximately 51% taken by the ten largest. This specimen was peripheral blood, taken after recovery from COVID-19. Receptor source: a human donor who had recovered from COVID-19.

The sample holds one count of this clone. The chain recombines TRBV25-1 with TRBJ2-5, with D hard to call. This CDR3 has 12 residues. In germline, CDR1 is MGHDK, CDR2 SYGVNS. Deletions cut 6 bases from V and 5 bases from J, with 10 bases between. The CDR3 coding sequence is TGTGCCAGCAGAAGCTCTCTGGAGACCCAGTACTTC. This translates into CASRSSLETQYF. The full variable domain, with the rest looked up from reference TRBV25-1 and TRBJ2-5, is EADIYQTPRYLVIGTGKKITLECSQTMGHDKMYWYQQDPGMELHLIHYSYGVNSTEKGDLSSESTVSRIRTEHFPLTLESARPSHTSQYLCASRSSLETQYFGPGTRLLVL.

The chain uses TRBV7-6 and TRBJ2-5; D perhaps matches TRBD1 (6 bases). In germline, CDR1 is SGHVS, CDR2 FNYEAQ. The CDR3 spans 15 residues. Trimming stripped 6 bases from V and 2 bases from J, with 16 bases between. The CDR3 DNA reads as TGTGCCAGCAGGAGTGGGACAAGACGACAAGAGACCCAGTACTTC. It yields the protein CASRSGTRRQETQYF.

Only one count was recorded for this clone. The rearrangement joins TRBV4-2 to TRBJ2-4, with D possibly TRBD1 on 6 matching bases. V dropped 1 base and J dropped 7 bases, with 14 bases sitting between them. Germline assignment: CDR1 LGHNA and CDR2 YNFKEQ. The CDR3 is made up of 15 amino acids. Written as DNA, the CDR3 is TGTGCCAGCAGCCAAGCGGGTACAGGGATTAACATTCAGTACTTC. Its protein product is CASSQAGTGINIQYF.

This clone was counted a few times. The J gene is TRBJ1-2, the V gene TRBV7-8, with TRBD1 matching 12 bases. The germline V gene has CDR1 SGHVS and CDR2 FQNEAQ. Trimming cost V 5 bases and J 0 bases; bases outside gene matches: 10. The CDR3 loop spans 18 amino acids. The CDR3 sequence is CASSGIPGQGASNYGYTF. The CDR3 DNA reads TGTGCCAGCAGCGGTATTCCGGGACAGGGGGCATCTAACTATGGCTACACCTTC.

The V gene is TRBV15, the J gene TRBJ1-1; D unresolved. Germline V gene lookup returns CDR1 LNHNV and CDR2 YYDKDF (reference sequence). The CDR3 extends over 13 amino acids. With 0 bases removed from V and 3 bases from J, the gap between germline ends came to 5 bases. Here the CDR3 DNA reads TGTGCCACCAGCAGAGACAGATACACTGAAGCTTTCTTT. Its protein is CATSRDRYTEAFF. The full variable domain, with the rest looked up from reference TRBV15 and TRBJ1-1, is DAMVIQNPRYQVTQFGKPVTLSCSQTLNHNVMYWYQQKSSQAPKLLFHYYDKDFNNEADTPDNFQSRRPNTSFCFLDIRSPGLGDTAMYLCATSRDRYTEAFFGQGTRLTVV.

The J gene is TRBJ1-5, the V gene TRBV19, with D possibly matching TRBD1 (6 bases). V was pared by 1 base and J by 6 bases, with 13 bases between. CDR1 and CDR2 from the germline V gene are LNHDA and SQIVND (reference sequence). The CDR3 sequence is 15 residues long. The CDR3 spells CASSIGYREGQPQHF. Written as DNA, the CDR3 is TGTGCCAGTAGTATAGGCTACAGGGAAGGTCAGCCCCAGCATTTT.

The rearrangement links TRBV5-1 to TRBJ2-7; 9 bases line up with TRBD1. Per germline, CDR1 SGHRS and CDR2 YFSETQ. This CDR3 has 13 residues. V dropped 4 bases and J dropped 6; count of bases not matched to a gene: 5. The CDR3 coding sequence is TGCGCCAGCAGCGCGGGACAGGGCTCCGAGCAGTACTTC. Translation: CASSAGQGSEQYF.

V is TRBV6-5 and J is TRBJ1-2, with TRBD1 matching over 7 bases. Germline loops: CDR1 MNHEY, CDR2 SVGAGI. With 6 bases clipped from V and 9 bases from J, the junction kept 13 bases outside the gene matches. The CDR3 runs 14 residues. CDR3 amino acids: CASSYRGRGQSYTF. In nucleotides, the CDR3 is TGTGCCAGCAGCTACAGGGGCAGGGGACAAAGCTACACCTTC.

This chain links TRBV29-1 with TRBJ2-7; TRBD1 might be the D (7 bases). The germline V and J ends were trimmed by 4 bases and 7 bases, with 17 bases remaining between them. Germline V gene lookup returns CDR1 SQVTM and CDR2 ANQGSEA. The CDR3 covers 13 residues. CDR3 amino acids: CSVVRQGGWEQYF. The CDR3 DNA sequence: TGCAGCGTTGTGAGGCAGGGGGGCTGGGAGCAGTACTTC.